The 12 T cell receptor beta chains reported below all come from one sample, sequenced in a study of OX40 agonist ivuxolimab in advanced cancers. The repertoire was sequenced with immunoSEQ multiplex PCR; TCRdb's copy has only in-frame clones and lacks some. The sample yields approximately 70,000 clones, around 83% seen once. Sequencing was performed on CD4+ or CD8+ T cells sorted from blood, taken in a trial of the OX40 agonist ivuxolimab. These receptors originate from an adult with an advanced solid tumor such as melanoma, head and neck, liver or kidney cancer.

This chain joins TRBV27 and TRBJ1-2; D call uncertain. Between the trimmed V and J ends, which lost 5 bases and 4 bases, there was a span of 11 bases. The CDR3 covers 13 residues. CDR1 is MNHEY, CDR2 SMNVEV, per germline (reference sequence). The CDR3 here is CASSRGRPYGYTF. The CDR3 DNA is TGTGCCAGCAGTAGAGGCCGTCCCTATGGCTACACCTTC.

There are a few counts of this clone. The chain combines TRBV18 with TRBJ2-7, with 7 bases that match TRBD2. Germline V gives CDR1 KGHSH, CDR2 LQKENI. V lost 1 base and J lost 4; bases outside the gene matches: 10. This CDR3 has 16 amino acids. The CDR3 DNA is TGTGCCAGCTCACCACGGCCTCCGGGACTACGGTACGAGCAGTACTTC. Its protein is CASSPRPPGLRYEQYF.

V is TRBV5-4 and J is TRBJ2-1; possibly TRBD1 for D (6 bases). There are 15 residues in the CDR3. CDR1 SGHNT and CDR2 YYREEE come from the germline V gene (reference sequence). V was pared by 4 bases and J by 0 bases, with 11 bases between. The DNA of the CDR3 is TGTGCCAGCAGCCGGACAGTTAGCTCCTACAATGAGCAGTTCTTC. Amino acids: CASSRTVSSYNEQFF. Full variable domain (missing parts from reference TRBV5-4 and TRBJ2-1): ETGVTQSPTHLIKTRGQQVTLRCSSQSGHNTVSWYQQALGQGPQFIFQYYREEENGRGNFPPRFSGLQFPNYSSELNVNALELDDSALYLCASSRTVSSYNEQFFGPGTRLTVL.

The chain links TRBV7-2 to TRBJ1-3; no firm D call. This CDR3 contains 16 residues. The germline gives CDR1 SGHTA, CDR2 FQGNSA. Between the trimmed V and J ends, which lost 5 bases and 0 bases, there was a span of 14 bases. The CDR3 DNA follows: TGTGCCAGCAGCCCCCAATGGGGAATCTCTGGAAACACCATATATTTT. This sequence encodes CASSPQWGISGNTIYF.

This clone was counted once. V and J are TRBV7-9 and TRBJ2-1, with 13 bases fitting TRBD2. Trimming removed 1 base from V and 6 bases from J; junction bases left unmatched: 0. The CDR3 is 15 residues long. Per germline, CDR1 SEHNR and CDR2 FQNEAQ (reference sequence). The CDR3 protein is CASSLGLAGGNEQFF. The DNA for the CDR3 is TGTGCCAGCAGCTTAGGACTAGCGGGGGGCAATGAGCAGTTCTTC.

The V gene is TRBV9, the J gene TRBJ2-3; D is undetermined. Germline V gives CDR1 SGDLS, CDR2 YYNGEE. The CDR3 sequence is 14 residues long. V was shortened by 0 bases and J by 1 base, with 6 bases between the two germline ends. The CDR3 protein is CASSVVPGTDTQYF. CDR3 in DNA: TGTGCCAGCAGCGTAGTCCCAGGCACAGATACGCAGTATTTT.

This clone was counted only a few times. The chain couples TRBV2 to TRBJ1-5; D is uncertain. V dropped 4 bases and J dropped 2 bases, with 12 bases sitting between them. CDR1 SNHLY and CDR2 FYNNEI come from the germline V gene. This CDR3 comprises 15 residues. The CDR3 sequence: CASSAEGRGNQPQHF. For the CDR3, the DNA is TGTGCCAGCAGTGCAGAAGGACGTGGCAATCAGCCCCAGCATTTT.

J is TRBJ2-7 and V is TRBV20-1; no reliable D call. The ends were cut back, 6 bases at V and 0 bases at J, with 3 bases in the middle. CDR1 and CDR2 (germline): DFQATT, SNEGSKA (reference sequence). The CDR3 runs 10 residues. The CDR3 coding sequence is TGCAGTGCCCTCTCCTACGAGCAGTACTTC. Protein product: CSALSYEQYF.

V is TRBV28 and J is TRBJ2-3; D is possibly TRBD1 (6 bases). In germline, CDR1 is MDHEN, CDR2 SYDVKM. The CDR3 runs to 14 residues. V was trimmed by 5 bases and J by 2 bases, leaving 11 bases between them. The CDR3 sequence is CASSITGYTDTQYF. DNA of the CDR3: TGTGCCAGCAGTATAACAGGGTACACAGATACGCAGTATTTT.

This chain uses TRBV5-1 with TRBJ2-1, with unresolved D. This CDR3 comprises 16 residues. The germline V gene has CDR1 SGHRS and CDR2 YFSETQ. V lost 0 bases to trimming and J lost 0 bases, with 10 bases between them. The CDR3 nucleotides read TGCGCCAGCAGCTTGGCGCTCTTTAGCTCCTACAATGAGCAGTTCTTC. Translating gives CASSLALFSSYNEQFF.

The genes are TRBV4-1 and TRBJ1-5; possibly TRBD1 for D (5 bases). Germline V gives CDR1 MGHRA, CDR2 YSYEKL. The CDR3 contains 17 residues. V was cut by 4 bases and J by 4 bases, with 20 bases left in between. DNA of the CDR3: TGCGCCAGCAGCCGGGAGGGTGCGGCAGGGCGAAATCAGCCCCAGCATTTT. Translating it yields CASSREGAAGRNQPQHF.

The gene calls are TRBV5-6 and TRBJ1-1; D not certain. The V gene lost 4 bases and the J gene lost 1 base, with 5 bases spanning the gap. CDR3 length: 12 amino acids. The V gene's germline CDR1 is SGHDT and CDR2 YYEEEE. The CDR3 region has the DNA TGTGCCAGCAGCCCTTGGAACACTGAAGCTTTCTTT. It is translated as CASSPWNTEAFF. The full variable domain, its missing parts supplied by reference TRBV5-6 and TRBJ1-1, is DAGVTQSPTHLIKTRGQQVTLRCSPKSGHDTVSWYQQALGQGPQFIFQYYEEEERQRGNFPDRFSGHQFPNYSSELNVNALLLGDSALYLCASSPWNTEAFFGQGTRLTVV.